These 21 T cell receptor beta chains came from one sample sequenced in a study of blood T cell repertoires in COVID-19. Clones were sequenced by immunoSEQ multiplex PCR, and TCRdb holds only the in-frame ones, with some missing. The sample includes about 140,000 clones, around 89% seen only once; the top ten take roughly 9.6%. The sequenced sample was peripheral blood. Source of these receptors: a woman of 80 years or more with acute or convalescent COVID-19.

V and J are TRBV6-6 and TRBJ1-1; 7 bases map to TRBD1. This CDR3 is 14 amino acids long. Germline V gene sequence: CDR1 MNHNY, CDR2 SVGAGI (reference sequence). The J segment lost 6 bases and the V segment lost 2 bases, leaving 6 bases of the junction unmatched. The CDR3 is CASSYTDRTSEAFF. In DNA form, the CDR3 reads TGTGCCAGCAGTTACACGGACAGGACCTCTGAAGCTTTCTTT.

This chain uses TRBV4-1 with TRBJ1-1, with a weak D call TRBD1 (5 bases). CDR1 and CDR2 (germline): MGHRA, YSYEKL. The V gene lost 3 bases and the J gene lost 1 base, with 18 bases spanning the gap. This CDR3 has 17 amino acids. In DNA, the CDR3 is TGCGCCAGCAGCCATCCCCGCGGGGGGGACCCGAACACTGAAGCTTTCTTT. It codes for CASSHPRGGDPNTEAFF.

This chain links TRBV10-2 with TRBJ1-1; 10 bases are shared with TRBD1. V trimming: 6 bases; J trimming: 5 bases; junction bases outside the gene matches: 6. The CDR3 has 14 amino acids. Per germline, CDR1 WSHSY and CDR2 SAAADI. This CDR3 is CASRNRDRGTEAFF. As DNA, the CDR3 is TGCGCCAGCAGAAACCGGGACAGGGGTACTGAAGCTTTCTTT.

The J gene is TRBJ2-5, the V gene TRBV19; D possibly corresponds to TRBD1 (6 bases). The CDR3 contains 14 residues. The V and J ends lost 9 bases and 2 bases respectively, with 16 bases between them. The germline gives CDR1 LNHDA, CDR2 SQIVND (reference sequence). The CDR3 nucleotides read TGTGCCAGCCGCAGGGGACCCCAACAAGAGACCCAGTACTTC. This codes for CASRRGPQQETQYF.

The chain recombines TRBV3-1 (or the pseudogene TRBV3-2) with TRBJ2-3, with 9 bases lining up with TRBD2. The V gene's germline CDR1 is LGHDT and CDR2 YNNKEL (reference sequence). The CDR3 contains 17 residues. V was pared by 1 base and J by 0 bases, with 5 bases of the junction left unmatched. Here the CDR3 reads CASSQGPSGGSTDTQYF. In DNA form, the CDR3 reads TGTGCCAGCAGCCAAGGACCCAGCGGGGGGAGCACAGATACGCAGTATTTT.

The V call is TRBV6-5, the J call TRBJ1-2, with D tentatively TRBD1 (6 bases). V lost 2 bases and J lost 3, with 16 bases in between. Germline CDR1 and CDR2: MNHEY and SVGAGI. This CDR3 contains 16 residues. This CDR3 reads CASSYTRWGGDYGYTF. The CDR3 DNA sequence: TGTGCCAGCAGTTACACCCGGTGGGGGGGCGACTATGGCTACACCTTC.

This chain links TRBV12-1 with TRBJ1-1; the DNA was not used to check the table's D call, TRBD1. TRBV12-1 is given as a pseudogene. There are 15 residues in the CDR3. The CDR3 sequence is CASSFAETGNTEAFF. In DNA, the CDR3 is TGTGCCAGCAGCTTTGCCGAGACAGGGAACACTGAAGCTTTCTTT.

The CDR3 region is CASSEPGQWAFF. CDR3 coding DNA: TGTGCCAGTAGTGAACCGGGACAGTGGGCTTTCTTT. The rearrangement uses TRBV19 and TRBJ1-1; 7 nucleotides align to TRBD1. The CDR3 spans 12 residues. Germline V CDR1 and CDR2: LNHDA, SQIVND (reference sequence). V lost 5 bases to trimming and J lost 11 bases; unmatched junction nucleotides: 8.

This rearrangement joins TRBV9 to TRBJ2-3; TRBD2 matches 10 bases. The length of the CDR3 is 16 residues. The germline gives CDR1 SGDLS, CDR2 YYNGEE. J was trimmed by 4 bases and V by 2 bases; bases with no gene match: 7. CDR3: CASSVKAGGKPDTQYF. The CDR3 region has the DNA TGTGCCAGCAGCGTTAAAGCGGGGGGGAAGCCAGATACGCAGTATTTT.

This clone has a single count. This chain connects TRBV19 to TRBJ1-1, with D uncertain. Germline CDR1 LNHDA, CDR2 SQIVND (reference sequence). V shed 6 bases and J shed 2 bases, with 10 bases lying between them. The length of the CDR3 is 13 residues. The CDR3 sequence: CASRGRDNTEAFF. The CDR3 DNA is TGTGCCAGTAGGGGCAGAGACAACACTGAAGCTTTCTTT.

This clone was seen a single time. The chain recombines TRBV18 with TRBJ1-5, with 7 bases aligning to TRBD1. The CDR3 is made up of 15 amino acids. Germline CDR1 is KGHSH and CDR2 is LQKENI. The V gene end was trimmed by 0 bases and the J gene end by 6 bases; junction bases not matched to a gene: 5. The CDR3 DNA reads TGTGCCAGCTCACCACCCCACAGGGGCGGTCAGCCCCAGCATTTT. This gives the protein CASSPPHRGGQPQHF.

The CDR3: CASSLAFGSSGQETQYF. CDR3 nucleotide sequence: TGTGCCAGCAGCTTGGCCTTCGGGTCTAGCGGGCAAGAGACCCAGTACTTC. This chain uses TRBV5-5 with TRBJ2-5, with TRBD2 matching over 8 bases. From germline, CDR1 is SGHKS and CDR2 YYEKEE (reference sequence). CDR3 size: 17 residues. J lost 2 bases, V lost 0 bases, and 9 bases had no gene match. Filled out from reference TRBV5-5 and TRBJ2-5, the complete variable domain reads DAGVTQSPTHLIKTRGQQVTLRCSPISGHKSVSWYQQVLGQGPQFIFQYYEKEERGRGNFPDRFSARQFPNYSSELNVNALLLGDSALYLCASSLAFGSSGQETQYFGPGTRLLVL.

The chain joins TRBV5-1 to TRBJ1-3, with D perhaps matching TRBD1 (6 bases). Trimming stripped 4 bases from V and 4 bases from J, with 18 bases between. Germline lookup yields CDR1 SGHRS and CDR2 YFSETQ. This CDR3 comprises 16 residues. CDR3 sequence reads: CASSIDGQIPGNTIYF. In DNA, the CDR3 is TGCGCCAGCAGCATAGACGGACAGATCCCGGGAAACACCATATATTTT.

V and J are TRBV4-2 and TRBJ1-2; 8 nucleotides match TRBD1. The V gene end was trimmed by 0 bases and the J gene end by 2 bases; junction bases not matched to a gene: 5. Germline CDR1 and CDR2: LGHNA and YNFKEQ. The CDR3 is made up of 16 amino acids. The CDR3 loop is CASSQDKPGGNYGYTF. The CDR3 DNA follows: TGTGCCAGCAGCCAAGATAAGCCAGGGGGCAACTATGGCTACACCTTC.

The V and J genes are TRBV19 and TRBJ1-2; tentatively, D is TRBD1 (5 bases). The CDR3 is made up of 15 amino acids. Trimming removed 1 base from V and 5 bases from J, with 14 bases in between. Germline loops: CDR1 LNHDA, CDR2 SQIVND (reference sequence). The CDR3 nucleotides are TGTGCCAGTAGTATAGGTGGGGCCGAGGATTATGGCTACACCTTC. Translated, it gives CASSIGGAEDYGYTF.

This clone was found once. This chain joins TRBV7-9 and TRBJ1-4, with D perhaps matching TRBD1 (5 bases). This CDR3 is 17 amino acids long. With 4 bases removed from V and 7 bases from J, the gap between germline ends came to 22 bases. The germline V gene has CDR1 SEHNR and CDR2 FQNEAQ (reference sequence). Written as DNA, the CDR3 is TGTGCCAGCAGCTCCATATGGGGCGGGGATCTTGGTGAAAAACTGTTTTTT. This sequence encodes CASSSIWGGDLGEKLFF.

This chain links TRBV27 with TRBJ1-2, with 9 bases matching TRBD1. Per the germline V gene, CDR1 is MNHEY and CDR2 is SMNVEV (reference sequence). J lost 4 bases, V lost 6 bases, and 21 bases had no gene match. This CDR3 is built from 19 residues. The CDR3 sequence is CASRTTGVSNRGRVYGYTF. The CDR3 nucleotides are TGTGCCAGCAGAACGACTGGCGTCTCGAACAGGGGGCGAGTCTATGGCTACACCTTC.

CDR3 protein: CASSLSIGQYQETQYF. For the CDR3, the DNA is TGTGCCAGCAGCTTGTCGATTGGACAGTACCAAGAGACCCAGTACTTC. This sequence joins TRBV5-4 and TRBJ2-5, with a tentative D call TRBD1 (6 bases). CDR3 length: 16 residues. The ends were cut back, 1 base at V and 0 bases at J, with 13 bases in the middle. Germline CDR1 SGHNT, CDR2 YYREEE (reference sequence).

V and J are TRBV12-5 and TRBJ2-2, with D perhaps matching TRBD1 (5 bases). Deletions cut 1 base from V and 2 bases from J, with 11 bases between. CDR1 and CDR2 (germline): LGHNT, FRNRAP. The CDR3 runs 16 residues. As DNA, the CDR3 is TGTGCTAGTGGTTTGGGTGGACAAATCAACACCGGGGAGCTGTTTTTT. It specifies CASGLGGQINTGELFF.

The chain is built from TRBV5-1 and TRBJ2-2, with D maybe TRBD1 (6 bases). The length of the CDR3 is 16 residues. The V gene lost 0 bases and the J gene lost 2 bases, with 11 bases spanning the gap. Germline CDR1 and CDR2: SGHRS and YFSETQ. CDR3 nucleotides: TGCGCCAGCAGCTTGGCCGCAGGGGTAAACACCGGGGAGCTGTTTTTT. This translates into CASSLAAGVNTGELFF. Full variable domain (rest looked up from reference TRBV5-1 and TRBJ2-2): KAGVTQTPRYLIKTRGQQVTLSCSPISGHRSVSWYQQTPGQGLQFLFEYFSETQRNKGNFPGRFSGRQFSNSRSEMNVSTLELGDSALYLCASSLAAGVNTGELFFGEGSRLTVL.

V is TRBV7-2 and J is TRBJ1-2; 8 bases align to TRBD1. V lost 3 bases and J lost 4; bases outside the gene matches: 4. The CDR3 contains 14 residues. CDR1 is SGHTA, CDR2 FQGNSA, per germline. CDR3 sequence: CASSFGTGGYGYTF. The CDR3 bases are TGTGCCAGCAGCTTTGGGACAGGTGGCTATGGCTACACCTTC.